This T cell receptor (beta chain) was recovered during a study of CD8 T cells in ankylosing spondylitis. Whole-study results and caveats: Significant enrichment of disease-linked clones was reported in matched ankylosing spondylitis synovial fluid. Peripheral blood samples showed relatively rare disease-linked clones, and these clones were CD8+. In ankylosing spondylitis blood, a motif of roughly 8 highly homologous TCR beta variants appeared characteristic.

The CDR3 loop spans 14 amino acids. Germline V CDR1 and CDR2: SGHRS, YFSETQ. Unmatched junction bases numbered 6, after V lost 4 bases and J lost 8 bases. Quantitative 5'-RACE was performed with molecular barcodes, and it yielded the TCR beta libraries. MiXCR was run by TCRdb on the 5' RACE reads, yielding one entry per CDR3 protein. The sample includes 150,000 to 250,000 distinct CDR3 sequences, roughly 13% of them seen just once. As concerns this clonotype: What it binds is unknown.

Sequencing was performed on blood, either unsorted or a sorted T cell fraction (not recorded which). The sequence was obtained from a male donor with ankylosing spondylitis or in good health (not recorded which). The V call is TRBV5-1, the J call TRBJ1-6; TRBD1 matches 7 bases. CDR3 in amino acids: CASSQGQDDSPLHF. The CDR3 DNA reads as TGCGCCAGCAGCCAAGGACAGGACGATTCACCCCTCCACTTT. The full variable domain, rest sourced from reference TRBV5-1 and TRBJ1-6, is KAGVTQTPRYLIKTRGQQVTLSCSPISGHRSVSWYQQTPGQGLQFLFEYFSETQRNKGNFPGRFSGRQFSNSRSEMNVSTLELGDSALYLCASSQGQDDSPLHFGNGTRLTVT.